One sample yielded the 6 T cell receptor beta chains listed below, sequenced in a study of CD8 T cells in ankylosing spondylitis. Via MiXCR, TCRdb re-called the 5' RACE reads, giving one row per CDR3 protein. The sample shows about 160,000 distinct CDR3 sequences, 9.8% of them seen only once. Input material: blood, either unsorted or a sorted T cell fraction (not recorded which). The receptors come from a female donor with ankylosing spondylitis or in good health (not recorded which).

This clonotype was recorded a few times. CDR3 DNA: TGTGCCAGCAGAGTGGCGGACGAATACGAGCAGTACTTC. Translation gives CASRVADEYEQYF. The chain recombines TRBV6-1 with TRBJ2-7; D is unclear. With 6 bases removed from V and 4 bases from J, the gap between germline ends came to 13 bases. Germline-derived CDR1 and CDR2 are MNHNS and SASEGT. The CDR3 totals 13 residues.

This clonotype was picked up many times. The J gene is TRBJ2-5, the V gene TRBV24-1; TRBD2 aligns across 9 bases. The CDR3 has 17 amino acids. With 0 bases clipped from V and 6 bases from J, the junction kept 10 bases outside the gene matches. Germline V gene data show CDR1 as KGHDR and CDR2 as SFDVKD. The CDR3 DNA reads as TGTGCCACCAGTGATTTGAGGGTAGCGGGAGAGGAAAAGACCCAGTACTTC. Translated, it gives CATSDLRVAGEEKTQYF.

This clonotype has a handful of counts. V gene TRBV4-3 combines with J gene TRBJ1-3, with D possibly matching TRBD1 (6 bases). The CDR3 runs 13 residues. From germline, CDR1 is LGHNA and CDR2 YSLEER. Trimming stripped 6 bases from V and 4 bases from J, with 10 bases between. CDR3 region: CASSGGGGNTIYF. As DNA, the CDR3 is TGCGCCAGCAGTGGGGGGGGCGGAAACACCATATATTTT.

Ten or more counts support this clonotype. The chain recombines TRBV5-1 with TRBJ2-1, with 16 bases identical to TRBD2. CDR1 and CDR2 from the germline V gene are SGHRS and YFSETQ. V dropped 4 bases and J dropped 0; count of bases not matched to a gene: 4. The CDR3 totals 18 residues. CDR3: CASSEGLAGGSSYNEQFF. CDR3 DNA: TGCGCCAGCAGCGAGGGACTAGCGGGAGGGAGCTCCTACAATGAGCAGTTCTTC. The full variable domain, its missing parts supplied by reference TRBV5-1 and TRBJ2-1, is KAGVTQTPRYLIKTRGQQVTLSCSPISGHRSVSWYQQTPGQGLQFLFEYFSETQRNKGNFPGRFSGRQFSNSRSEMNVSTLELGDSALYLCASSEGLAGGSSYNEQFFGPGTRLTVL.

This clonotype was found a few times. CDR3 sequence reads: CASSLNGAHEAFF. The CDR3, as DNA: TGTGCCAGCAGTTTAAATGGGGCTCATGAAGCTTTCTTT. V usage is TRBV27 and J usage is TRBJ1-1; a weak D match, TRBD1 (5 bases). The V end was cut by 2 bases, the J end by 7 bases, with 11 bases between. Germline-derived CDR1 and CDR2 are MNHEY and SMNVEV (reference sequence). The CDR3 contains 13 residues.

The sample holds many counts of this clonotype. The V and J genes are TRBV29-1 and TRBJ2-7; D may be TRBD1 (5 bases). With 3 bases removed from V and 0 bases from J, the gap between germline ends came to 9 bases. In germline, CDR1 is SQVTM, CDR2 ANQGSEA. The length of the CDR3 is 13 residues. CDR3 DNA: TGCAGCGTTGATATCCAGGGCTCCTACGAGCAGTACTTC. Translation gives CSVDIQGSYEQYF.